This T cell receptor beta chain comes out of a study of CD8+ T cells in alopecia areata. Extracted RNA was reverse transcribed into cDNA, the sequencing template. Using immunoSEQ multiplex PCR, the repertoire was profiled, and TCRdb retains in-frame clones only, with some absent. The sample has some 190,000 clones, 40% to 55% seen once; the top ten hold roughly a tenth. Treatment noted: oral pan-JAK inhibitor, 5-10 mg twice daily. The CDR3 has 13 residues. The V gene's germline CDR1 is MNHEY and CDR2 SMNVEV (reference sequence). The V segment lost 6 bases and the J segment 2 bases; nucleotides outside the gene matches: 2.

The origin of this receptor is a human donor with alopecia areata. This chain connects TRBV27 to TRBJ2-3, with TRBD1 matching 7 bases. The sequences come from CD8+ T cells sorted from blood, collected at roughly week 52, from a patient treated with tofacitinib. The CDR3 spells CASRGQNTDTQYF. DNA of the CDR3: TGTGCCAGCAGGGGACAGAACACAGATACGCAGTATTTT.